This T cell receptor (beta chain) emerged from a study of blood T cells in healthy people across ages. The second PCR ran roughly 7 to 11 cycles with a sample-barcoded 5' primer and J-beta primers. One entry per CDR3 protein, called by TCRdb with MiXCR from the 5' RACE reads. The sample comprises approximately 1,000,000 distinct CDR3 sequences, 35% to 45% of which are singletons, and less than 15% rests with the top ten. This clonotype was observed a handful of times. Its antigen is currently unknown. The CDR3 totals 14 residues. V lost 3 bases and J 1 base, leaving 12 bases between the germline ends. Germline CDR1 DFQATT, CDR2 SNEGSKA (reference sequence). Overall study findings and caveats: When set beside aged donors, long-lived donors presented more naive CD4+ cells and higher diversity. Shifts in expanded clonotypes may have been confounded by donor CMV status, which was unknown. When one million T cells were used, diversity estimates were thought to be underestimates. TCR beta diversity per million T cells fell roughly linearly with age.

Sequenced sample: blood. This receptor was taken from a man younger than 35 in good health. V and J are TRBV20-1 and TRBJ1-2; D is uncertain. CDR3 sequence reads: CSASGQLLNYGYTF. CDR3 nucleotides: TGCAGTGCTAGTGGGCAATTACTTAACTATGGCTACACCTTC.